The 2 T cell receptor beta chains reported below all come from one sample, sequenced in a study of yellow fever vaccine responses in identical twins. TCRdb passed the RT-PCR reads through MiXCR, listing each CDR3 protein once. The sample shows approximately 2,300 distinct CDR3 sequences, 8% to 10% of them seen only once. The sequences come from T cells from blood (PBMCs), unsorted or a sorted subset (not recorded which), collected around 24 months after vaccination. These receptor sequences come from a young woman who received the yellow fever vaccine.

By frequency in the sample, this clonotype is medium-sized. This chain links TRBV11-3 with TRBJ1-1; tentatively, D is TRBD1 (5 bases). The germline V gene encodes CDR1 SGHNT and CDR2 YENEEA. CDR3 length equals 14 residues. V gave up 4 bases and J gave up 0 bases, with 9 bases separating them. The DNA for the CDR3 is TGTGCCAGCAGCTCTTCAGGGTTGAACACTGAAGCTTTCTTT. It yields the protein CASSSSGLNTEAFF.

A few counts support this clonotype. The genes are TRBV28 and TRBJ2-4; 8 nucleotides line up with TRBD1. This CDR3 is 18 amino acids long. With V trimmed by 6 bases and J by 0 bases, 13 bases remained unmatched. In germline, CDR1 is MDHEN, CDR2 SYDVKM. This chain's CDR3 is CASRGDRGHNLAKNIQYF. CDR3 DNA: TGTGCCAGCAGGGGCGACAGGGGTCATAATCTAGCCAAAAACATTCAGTACTTC.